The T cell receptor (beta chain) under discussion was sequenced for a study of blood T cells in healthy people across ages. Study-level results: The study regarded diversity estimates from one million T cells as underestimates.

Germline CDR1 SGHKS, CDR2 YYEKEE (reference sequence). V lost 4 bases, J lost 2 bases, and 13 bases lay in between. This CDR3 region has 14 residues. Each sample had at least 7 million PBMCs isolated. Samples each had at least 5 micrograms of total RNA extracted. This clonotype turned up a few times. Its antigen is as yet unknown. A second PCR, run for about 7 to 11 cycles, used a sample-barcoded 5' primer plus a J-beta primer mix. Sequencing recovered at least 3 million CDR3-containing paired-end reads from each sample. TCRdb called the 5' RACE reads again in MiXCR, with one record for every CDR3 protein. The table includes 1.5 million or so distinct CDR3 sequences, about 45% detected once.

The sequence was obtained from a woman under 30 in good health. Sequencing was carried out using blood. This chain connects TRBV5-5 to TRBJ2-7, with a weak D call TRBD1 (7 bases). The CDR3 sequence is CASSAGTAAYEQYF. The CDR3 bases are TGTGCCAGCAGCGCGGGGACAGCGGCCTACGAGCAGTACTTC. The full variable domain, completed using reference TRBV5-5 and TRBJ2-7, is DAGVTQSPTHLIKTRGQQVTLRCSPISGHKSVSWYQQVLGQGPQFIFQYYEKEERGRGNFPDRFSARQFPNYSSELNVNALLLGDSALYLCASSAGTAAYEQYFGPGTRLTVT.